A single sample is the source of the 12 T cell receptor beta chains below, sequenced in a study of cytomegalovirus exposure and HLA in healthy donors. PCR amplification relied on 60 Vbeta primers (plus 13 Jbeta primers). The data were produced by immunoSEQ multiplex PCR, yet TCRdb's version contains in-frame clones alone and is incomplete. The table lists tens of thousands of clones, less than 75% of them singletons. Sequenced: PBMCs. The receptor set was obtained from a man aged 30 to 39 in good health and CMV-seronegative.

This clone showed up just a few times. This rearrangement joins TRBV5-4 to TRBJ1-2, with a tentative D call TRBD1 (6 bases). Germline loops: CDR1 SGHNT, CDR2 YYREEE (reference sequence). V was pared by 4 bases and J by 12 bases, with 19 bases between. The CDR3 covers 13 residues. The CDR3 sequence: CASSRDRNRDNTF. The CDR3 nucleotides read TGTGCCAGCAGCCGGGACCGGAACAGGGATAACACCTTC.

CDR3 bases: TGTGCCATCACCCCAGGGGTCTTGAGCACTGAAGCTTTCTTT. Protein sequence: CAITPGVLSTEAFF. The chain joins TRBV10-3 to TRBJ1-1; D might be TRBD1 (6 bases). This CDR3 is built from 14 residues. V gave up 7 bases and J gave up 4 bases, with 16 bases separating them. Germline loops: CDR1 ENHRY, CDR2 SYGVKD.

The chain recombines TRBV5-1 with TRBJ1-2, with TRBD1 matching 7 bases. The CDR3 loop spans 16 amino acids. V was pared by 4 bases and J by 6 bases, with 15 bases of the junction left unmatched. Per the germline V gene, CDR1 is SGHRS and CDR2 is YFSETQ. This CDR3 reads CASSGSVPTGANGYTF. As DNA, the CDR3 is TGCGCCAGCAGCGGGTCGGTCCCCACAGGGGCTAATGGCTACACCTTC.

V usage is TRBV27 and J usage is TRBJ1-1; perhaps TRBD1 as D (5 bases). Germline values: CDR1 MNHEY, CDR2 SMNVEV (reference sequence). V lost 7 bases and J 6 bases, leaving 9 bases between the germline ends. CDR3 length: 11 residues. CDR3 DNA: TGTGCCAGCATCTGGGGGGCTGAAGCTTTCTTT. Amino acid sequence: CASIWGAEAFF.

V and J are TRBV7-9 and TRBJ2-2; 9 nucleotides agree with TRBD2. Germline values: CDR1 SEHNR, CDR2 FQNEAQ (reference sequence). This CDR3 has 16 residues. Unmatched junction bases numbered 9, after V lost 5 bases and J lost 5 bases. In nucleotides, the CDR3 is TGTGCCAGCAGCGCCTCGACTAGCGGCAGGACCGGGGAGCTGTTTTTT. Protein: CASSASTSGRTGELFF.

V and J are TRBV11-3 and TRBJ2-5; 8 nucleotides match TRBD1. The V gene's germline CDR1 is SGHNT and CDR2 YENEEA. The CDR3 runs to 14 residues. V lost 3 bases, J lost 9 bases, and 9 bases stayed unmatched. The CDR3 spells CASSLDRERWAQYF. The CDR3, as DNA: TGTGCCAGCAGCTTGGACAGGGAAAGATGGGCCCAGTACTTC. The full variable domain, completed using reference TRBV11-3 and TRBJ2-5, is EAGVVQSPRYKIIEKKQPVAFWCNPISGHNTLYWYLQNLGQGPELLIRYENEEAVDDSQLPKDRFSAERLKGVDSTLKIQPAELGDSAVYLCASSLDRERWAQYFGPGTRLLVL.

In its sample, this clone was seen a few times. The chain uses TRBV6-5 and TRBJ1-2; maybe TRBD1 (5 bases). The germline V and J ends were trimmed by 5 bases and 8 bases, with 18 bases remaining between them. Germline CDR1 MNHEY, CDR2 SVGAGI. CDR3 length equals 14 residues. In DNA form, the CDR3 reads TGTGCCAGCAGTACCGACAAAGCAGGGTTCGGCTACACCTTC. Translated, it gives CASSTDKAGFGYTF.

The chain carries TRBV6-5 and TRBJ1-1, with TRBD1 as a possible D gene (5 bases). Germline V gene data show CDR1 as MNHEY and CDR2 as SVGAGI. V was pared by 6 bases and J by 1 base, with 15 bases between. This CDR3 has 15 amino acids. The CDR3 nucleotides read TGTGCCAGCAGCAATCAGGACAATCAGAACACTGAAGCTTTCTTT. Encoded protein: CASSNQDNQNTEAFF.

In nucleotides, the CDR3 is TGTGCCAGTGAGCGGGGCCAAGAGACCCAGTACTTC. It specifies CASERGQETQYF. The V call is TRBV6-1, the J call TRBJ2-5; TRBD2 matches 7 bases. Trimming at V came to 9 bases and at J to 1 base, leaving 2 bases not matched to a gene. The V gene's germline CDR1 is MNHNS and CDR2 SASEGT. This CDR3 spans 12 amino acids.

J is TRBJ1-1 and V is TRBV6-6, with 9 bases identical to TRBD1. Losses at the gene ends were 6 bases for V and 5 bases for J; bases not matched to a gene: 7. There are 14 residues in the CDR3. CDR1 and CDR2 from the germline V gene are MNHNY and SVGAGI (reference sequence). CDR3 bases: TGTGCCAGCAGGCACGACAGGGGGAGGACTGAAGCTTTCTTT. This translates into CASRHDRGRTEAFF.

The chain links TRBV9 to TRBJ2-3; maybe TRBD1 (5 bases). From germline, CDR1 is SGDLS and CDR2 YYNGEE. Trimming left V 0 bases short and J 3 bases short, with 11 bases between. This CDR3 contains 15 residues. The CDR3 reads CASSVEGARTDTQYF. The CDR3 coding sequence is TGTGCCAGCAGCGTAGAAGGGGCGAGGACAGATACGCAGTATTTT.

This clone occurred once. J is TRBJ2-1 and V is TRBV5-6, with TRBD2 matching over 8 bases. J was trimmed by 2 bases and V by 6 bases; bases with no gene match: 10. The CDR3 extends over 16 amino acids. CDR1 is SGHDT and CDR2 is YYEEEE in the germline V gene. As DNA, the CDR3 is TGTGCCAGCACCCTGGTCGGAGCGGGAGCCTACAATGAGCAGTTCTTC. It specifies CASTLVGAGAYNEQFF.